This entry lists 8 T cell receptor beta chains sequenced from one sample in a study of response to subunit inactivated influenza vaccine. TCRdb fed the RT-PCR reads into MiXCR, producing one record per CDR3 protein. The sample lists fewer than 650,000 distinct CDR3 sequences, 10% to 15% occurring once. The sample consisted of PBMCs from blood, taken more than 35 days after vaccination. These receptors all come from a man in his fifties who received an inactivated influenza vaccine.

The table lists this clonotype with many counts. The chain joins TRBV6-1 to TRBJ2-5; TRBD1 matches at 7 bases. The germline V gene has CDR1 MNHNS and CDR2 SASEGT. Trimming cost V 6 bases and J 1 base; bases outside gene matches: 8. The CDR3 spans 15 residues. The CDR3 DNA is TGTGCCAGCAGCCGAGGACAGGCGACCCAAGAGACCCAGTACTTC. As protein: CASSRGQATQETQYF.

In this sample, this clonotype turned up a few times. The conserved phenylalanine or tryptophan normally closing the CDR3 is absent here, so this likely arose from a read error. The DNA is omitted, as the CDR3 cannot be located on it reliably, and the CDR3 follows TCRdb's listing. The genes are TRBV19 and TRBJ2-1; TRBD2 is taken as the D call from the table, unchecked against the DNA. From germline, CDR1 is LNHDA and CDR2 SQIVND (reference sequence). Both ends counted, the CDR3 spans 15 residues. CDR3 sequence reads: CASSNFAGGKSRLII.

A few counts support this clonotype. The chain combines TRBV20-1 with TRBJ2-7, with 8 bases matching TRBD1. CDR3 size: 13 residues. The germline gives CDR1 DFQATT, CDR2 SNEGSKA (reference sequence). Trimming took 3 bases from V and 2 from J; bases not matched to a gene: 3. The CDR3 bases are TGCAGTGCTAGCCGGACAGGGCCCTACGAGCAGTACTTC. Amino acid sequence: CSASRTGPYEQYF.

This clonotype showed up many times. CDR3 sequence reads: CASSFTGNYGYTF. The DNA for the CDR3 is TGTGCCAGCAGTTTCACCGGTAACTATGGCTACACCTTC. This chain joins TRBV12-3 or TRBV12-4 and TRBJ1-2, with unresolved D. The V end was cut by 3 bases, the J end by 1 base, with 6 bases between. This CDR3 has 13 residues.

This clonotype was counted a few times. The J gene is TRBJ1-5, the V gene TRBV6-2 or TRBV6-3; 7 nucleotides align to TRBD1. This CDR3 contains 14 residues. V dropped 7 bases and J dropped 0; count of bases not matched to a gene: 3. Germline lookup yields CDR1 MNHEY and CDR2 SVGEGT. CDR3 nucleotides: TGTGCCAGCACGGGGACAGATAGCAATCAGCCCCAGCATTTT. It translates to CASTGTDSNQPQHF.

The table lists this clonotype with a few counts. The V call is TRBV10-3, the J call TRBJ1-1; D possibly corresponds to TRBD1 (5 bases). CDR1 is ENHRY and CDR2 is SYGVKD in the germline V gene. This CDR3 region has 15 residues. The V end was cut by 2 bases, the J end by 5 bases, with 15 bases between. CDR3 residues: CAISEDQGGGTEAFF. The CDR3 DNA sequence: TGTGCCATCAGTGAGGACCAGGGAGGTGGGACTGAAGCTTTCTTT.

The V and J genes are TRBV14 and TRBJ1-2; 9 nucleotides align to TRBD1. J was trimmed by 4 bases and V by 4 bases; bases with no gene match: 13. This CDR3 contains 17 residues. CDR1 and CDR2 from the germline V gene are SGHDN and FVKESK. The CDR3 loop is CASSRISGTGKFYGYTF. The CDR3 DNA reads TGTGCCAGCAGCCGAATATCTGGGACAGGGAAATTCTATGGCTACACCTTC.

A few counts support this clonotype. V usage is TRBV2 and J usage is TRBJ2-5; D may be TRBD1 or TRBD2 (5 bases each). V lost 7 bases to trimming and J lost 3 bases, with 15 bases between them. This CDR3 contains 14 residues. The germline gives CDR1 SNHLY, CDR2 FYNNEI. In DNA, the CDR3 is TGTGCCAGCACTTCCCGGGGACCCGAAGAGACCCAGTACTTC. It specifies CASTSRGPEETQYF.